The present T cell receptor (beta chain) was sequenced within a study of blood T cells in healthy people across ages. Primed by a sample-barcoded 5' primer and a J-beta primer mix, a second PCR proceeded for roughly 6 to 12 cycles. TCRdb reprocessed the 5' RACE reads via MiXCR and lists one record per CDR3 protein. Of about 930,000 distinct CDR3 sequences in the sample, about 28% were seen once. This clonotype was counted between two and nine times. The germline V gene encodes CDR1 KGHDR and CDR2 SFDVKD. V shed 2 bases and J 0 bases; nucleotides not matched to a gene: 6. The CDR3 length is 19 residues. These same data were also listed under a study on T cells of mothers and their children.

The source material was blood. The TCR was taken from a woman in her thirties or forties in good health. The gene calls are TRBV24-1 and TRBJ2-1, with TRBD2 matching over 13 bases. In nucleotides, the CDR3 is TGTGCCACCAGTGATTCGAAACTAGCGGGGGGGAGCTCCTACAATGAGCAGTTCTTC. Residues: CATSDSKLAGGSSYNEQFF.